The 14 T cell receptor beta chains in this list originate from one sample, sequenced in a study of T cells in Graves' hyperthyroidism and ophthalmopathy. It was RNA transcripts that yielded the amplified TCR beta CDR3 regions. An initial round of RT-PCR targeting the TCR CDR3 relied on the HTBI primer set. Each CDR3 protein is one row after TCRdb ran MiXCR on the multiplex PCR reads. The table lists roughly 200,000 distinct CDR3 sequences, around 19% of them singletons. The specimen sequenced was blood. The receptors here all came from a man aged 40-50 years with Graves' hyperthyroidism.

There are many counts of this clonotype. This chain's CDR3 is CASSPTGTLFEQYF. DNA of the CDR3: TGTGCCAGCAGTCCTACAGGGACGTTGTTCGAGCAGTACTTC. The gene calls are TRBV12-3 or TRBV12-4 and TRBJ2-7; D may be TRBD1 (6 bases). The CDR3 is 14 amino acids. The V end lost 5 bases, the J end lost 6 bases, and 17 bases lay between the germline ends.

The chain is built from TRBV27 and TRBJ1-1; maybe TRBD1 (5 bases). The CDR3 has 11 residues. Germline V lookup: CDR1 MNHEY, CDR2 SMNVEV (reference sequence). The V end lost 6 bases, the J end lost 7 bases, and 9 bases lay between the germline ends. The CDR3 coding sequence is TGTGCCAGCAGGGACAAATATGAAGCTTTCTTT. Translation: CASRDKYEAFF.

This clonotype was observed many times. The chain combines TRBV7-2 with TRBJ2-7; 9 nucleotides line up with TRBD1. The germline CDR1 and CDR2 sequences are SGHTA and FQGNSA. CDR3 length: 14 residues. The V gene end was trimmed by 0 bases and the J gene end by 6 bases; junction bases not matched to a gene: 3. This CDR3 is CASSLATGGGEQYF. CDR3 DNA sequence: TGTGCCAGCAGCTTAGCGACAGGGGGAGGCGAGCAGTACTTC.

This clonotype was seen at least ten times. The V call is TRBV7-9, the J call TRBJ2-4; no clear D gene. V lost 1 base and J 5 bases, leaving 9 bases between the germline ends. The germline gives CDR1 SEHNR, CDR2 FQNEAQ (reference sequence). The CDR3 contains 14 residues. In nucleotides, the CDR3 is TGTGCCAGCAGCTTAGTGGCAGGACAAAACATTCAGTACTTC. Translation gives CASSLVAGQNIQYF.

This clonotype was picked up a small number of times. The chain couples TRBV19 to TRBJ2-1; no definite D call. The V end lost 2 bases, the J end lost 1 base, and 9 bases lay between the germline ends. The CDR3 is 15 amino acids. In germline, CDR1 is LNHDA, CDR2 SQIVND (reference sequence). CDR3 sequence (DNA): TGTGCCAGTAGTATATCCCAGGCGTCCTACAATGAGCAGTTCTTC. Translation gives CASSISQASYNEQFF.

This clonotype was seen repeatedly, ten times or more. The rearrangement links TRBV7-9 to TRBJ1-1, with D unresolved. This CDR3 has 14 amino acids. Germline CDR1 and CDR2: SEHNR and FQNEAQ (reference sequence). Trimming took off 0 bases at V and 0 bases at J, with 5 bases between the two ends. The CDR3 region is CASSLARMNTEAFF. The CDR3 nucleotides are TGTGCCAGCAGCTTAGCCCGAATGAACACTGAAGCTTTCTTT.

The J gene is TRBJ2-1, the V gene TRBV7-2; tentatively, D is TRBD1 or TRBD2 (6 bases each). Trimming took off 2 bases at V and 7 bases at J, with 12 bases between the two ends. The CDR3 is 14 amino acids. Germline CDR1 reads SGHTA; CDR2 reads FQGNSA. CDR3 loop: CASSLRGARNEQFF. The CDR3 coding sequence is TGTGCCAGCAGCTTAAGGGGGGCGCGGAATGAGCAGTTCTTC.

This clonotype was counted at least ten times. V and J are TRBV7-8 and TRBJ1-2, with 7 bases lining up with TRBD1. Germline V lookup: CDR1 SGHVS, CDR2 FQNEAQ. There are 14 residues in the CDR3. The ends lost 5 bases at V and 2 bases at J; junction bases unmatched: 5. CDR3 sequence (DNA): TGTGCCAGCAGCCCTCTGACAGGGAACTATGGCTACACCTTC. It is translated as CASSPLTGNYGYTF. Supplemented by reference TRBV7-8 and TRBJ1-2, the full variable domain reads GAGVSQSPRYKVAKRGQDVALRCDPISGHVSLFWYQQALGQGPEFLTYFQNEAQLDKSGLPSDRFFAERPEGSVSTLKIQRTQQEDSAVYLCASSPLTGNYGYTFGSGTRLTVV.

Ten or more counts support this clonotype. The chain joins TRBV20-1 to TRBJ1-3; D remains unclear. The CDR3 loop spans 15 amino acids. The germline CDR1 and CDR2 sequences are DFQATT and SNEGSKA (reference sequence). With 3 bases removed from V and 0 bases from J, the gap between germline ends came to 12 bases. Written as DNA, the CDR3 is TGCAGTGCTAGCTCTACCAGGAGCTCTGGAAACACCATATATTTT. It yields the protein CSASSTRSSGNTIYF.

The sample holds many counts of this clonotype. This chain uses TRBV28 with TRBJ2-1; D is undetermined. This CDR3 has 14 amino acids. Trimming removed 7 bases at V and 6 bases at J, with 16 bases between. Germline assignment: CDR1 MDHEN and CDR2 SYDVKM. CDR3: CASTVGFSSNEQFF. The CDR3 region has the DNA TGTGCCAGCACCGTTGGATTTTCTAGCAATGAGCAGTTCTTC. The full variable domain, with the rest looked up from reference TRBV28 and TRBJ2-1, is DVKVTQSSRYLVKRTGEKVFLECVQDMDHENMFWYRQDPGLGLRLIYFSYDVKMKEKGDIPEGYSVSREKKERFSLILESASTNQTSMYLCASTVGFSSNEQFFGPGTRLTVL.

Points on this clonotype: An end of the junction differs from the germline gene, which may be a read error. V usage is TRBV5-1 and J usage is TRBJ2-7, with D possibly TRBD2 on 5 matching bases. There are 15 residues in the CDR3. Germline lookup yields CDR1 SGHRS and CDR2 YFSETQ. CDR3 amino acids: CASSLPGISSYEQYF. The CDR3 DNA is TGTGCCAGCAGCTTGCCGGGGATATCTTCCTACGAGCAGTACTTC.

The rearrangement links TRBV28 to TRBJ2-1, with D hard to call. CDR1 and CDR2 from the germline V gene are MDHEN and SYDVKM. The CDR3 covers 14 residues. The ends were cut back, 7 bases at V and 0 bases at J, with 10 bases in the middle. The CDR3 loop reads CASKGSLSYNEQFF. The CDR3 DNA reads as TGTGCCAGCAAAGGCTCCCTCTCCTACAATGAGCAGTTCTTC.

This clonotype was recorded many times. Here the CDR3 reads CASSLRTSPDTQYF. The CDR3 DNA follows: TGTGCCAGCAGCCTTCGGACTAGCCCAGATACGCAGTATTTT. The chain couples TRBV3-1 to TRBJ2-3; 8 bases match TRBD2. This CDR3 is built from 14 residues. V trimming: 4 bases; J trimming: 4 bases; junction bases outside the gene matches: 4. Germline lookup yields CDR1 LGHDT and CDR2 YNNKEL (reference sequence).

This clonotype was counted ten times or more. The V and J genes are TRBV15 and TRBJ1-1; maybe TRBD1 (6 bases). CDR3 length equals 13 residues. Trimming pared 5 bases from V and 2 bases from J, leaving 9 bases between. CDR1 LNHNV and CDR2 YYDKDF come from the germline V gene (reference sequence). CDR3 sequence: CATSGQSNTEAFF. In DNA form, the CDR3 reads TGTGCCACCAGCGGACAGTCCAACACTGAAGCTTTCTTT.